This T cell receptor (beta chain) was profiled in a study of T cell responses to AZD1222 COVID-19 vaccine. Study-wide points: Donors skewed white British and female; clonal diversity was possibly underestimated.

Only in-frame clones appear in the TCRdb table, and some are missing; sequencing was by immunoSEQ multiplex PCR. The data contain about 64,000 clones, around 90% of them singletons. With regard to this clone: The antigen remains undetermined.

CDR3 length: 14 residues. With 3 bases removed from V and 2 bases from J, the gap between germline ends came to 9 bases. The germline V gene encodes CDR1 SGHTS and CDR2 YDEGEE. This material consisted of peripheral blood, taken 28 days after the second dose of the MenACWY control vaccine. This rearrangement joins TRBV5-8 to TRBJ2-4; unclear D gene. This clonotype originated in an adult who received the MenACWY meningococcal vaccine as a control. The CDR3 DNA reads TGTGCCAGCAGCTGGCAGGATTCCAAAAACATTCAGTACTTC. Translated: CASSWQDSKNIQYF.